This TCR beta chain originates from a study of blood T cell repertoires in COVID-19. The overall study: COVID-19 samples, acute and convalescent, were from the United States, Italy and Spain. PBMCs, B-cell-depleted T cells, or T cells provided the cDNA or gDNA that made up the material.

This CDR3 is 17 amino acids long. CDR1 and CDR2 (germline): SGDLS, YYNGEE. V was trimmed by 0 bases and J by 0 bases, leaving 13 bases between them. Sequencing used immunoSEQ multiplex PCR; TCRdb keeps in-frame clones, though not all of them. Altogether about 180,000 clones are present, around 80% being singletons, with the ten largest covering around 6.3%. The source material was peripheral blood. V and J are TRBV9 and TRBJ1-5; D is possibly TRBD1 (5 bases). The TCR originated in a woman in her thirties or forties with COVID-19, enrolled during active disease. The CDR3 DNA reads TGTGCCAGCAGCGTAGGTGGGGCAGAGTATAGCAATCAGCCCCAGCATTTT. Residues: CASSVGGAEYSNQPQHF.